The 15 T cell receptor beta chains given below trace back to one sample, sequenced in a study of blood T cell repertoires in COVID-19. Profiling relied on immunoSEQ multiplex PCR, and the TCRdb table lists in-frame clones only, not all of them. The data hold about 100,000 clones, with 70% to 90% observed a single time. The source material was peripheral blood. Source of these receptors: a man between 50 and 59 years old with active or convalescent COVID-19.

The rearrangement uses TRBV18 and TRBJ1-1; tentative D call: TRBD1 (6 bases). V dropped 6 bases and J dropped 1 base, with 15 bases sitting between them. This CDR3 region has 15 residues. Per the germline V gene, CDR1 is KGHSH and CDR2 is LQKENI. CDR3 residues: CASSPTRGRNTEAFF. DNA of the CDR3: TGTGCCAGCTCTCCGACAAGGGGGAGGAACACTGAAGCTTTCTTT.

The rearrangement joins TRBV5-1 to TRBJ1-2; D might be TRBD1 (5 bases). The length of the CDR3 is 15 residues. V was trimmed by 4 bases and J by 3 bases, leaving 16 bases between them. CDR1 and CDR2 (germline): SGHRS, YFSETQ. The DNA for the CDR3 is TGCGCCAGCAGCCCGCAGACAGCAAGTGACTATGGCTACACCTTC. Translated: CASSPQTASDYGYTF.

In this sample, this clone turned up once. V is TRBV19 and J is TRBJ1-2; D is undetermined. V was clipped by 3 bases and J by 6 bases, with 5 bases between them. CDR1 and CDR2 (germline): LNHDA, SQIVND (reference sequence). The CDR3 totals 11 residues. CDR3 coding DNA: TGTGCCAGTAGTATTAGCCATGGCTACACCTTC. Protein product: CASSISHGYTF.

The sample holds one count of this clone. This chain connects TRBV6-5 to TRBJ2-1, with a tentative D call TRBD1 (6 bases). Germline CDR1 and CDR2: MNHEY and SVGAGI. V was pared by 7 bases and J by 6 bases, with 13 bases between. The CDR3 contains 13 residues. CDR3 coding DNA: TGTGCCAGCATGTTGCAGGGGCTCAATGAGCAGTTCTTC. Amino acid sequence: CASMLQGLNEQFF.

This clone has only a few counts. The chain recombines TRBV19 with TRBJ2-5, with D perhaps TRBD1 (5 bases). There are 13 residues in the CDR3. Germline lookup yields CDR1 LNHDA and CDR2 SQIVND (reference sequence). V lost 8 bases and J lost 2, with 12 bases in between. The CDR3 sequence: CASSAGSQETQYF. CDR3 DNA sequence: TGTGCCAGTTCCGCAGGGTCTCAAGAGACCCAGTACTTC.

CDR3 residues: CATRFTGDNNQPQHF. The CDR3 coding sequence is TGTGCCACCAGGTTCACGGGAGATAACAATCAGCCCCAGCATTTT. The rearrangement links TRBV24-1 to TRBJ1-5; D uncertain. The CDR3 totals 15 residues. V lost 7 bases and J lost 3, with 15 bases in between. Looked up from germline, CDR1 is KGHDR and CDR2 is SFDVKD.

For the CDR3, the DNA is TGTGCCACCATGGCCGCGCAGGGGACAAACACTGAAGCTTTCTTT. Its translation is CATMAAQGTNTEAFF. This rearrangement joins TRBV24-1 to TRBJ1-1; maybe TRBD1 (6 bases). The CDR3 loop spans 15 amino acids. V was trimmed by 8 bases and J by 2 bases, leaving 17 bases between them. Germline V CDR1 and CDR2: KGHDR, SFDVKD.

This clone has just a few counts. The chain has TRBV18 and TRBJ2-7; 12 bases fit TRBD2. The CDR3 covers 14 residues. Looked up from germline, CDR1 is KGHSH and CDR2 is LQKENI. The V segment lost 4 bases and the J segment 6 bases; nucleotides outside the gene matches: 4. CDR3 nucleotide sequence: TGTGCCAGCTCACTGACTAGCGGGAGTGGCGAGCAGTACTTC. The encoded protein is CASSLTSGSGEQYF.

This CDR3 is CASRSGTGIYEQYF. In DNA, the CDR3 is TGTGCCAGCAGGTCCGGGACAGGGATCTACGAGCAGTACTTC. The chain carries TRBV2 and TRBJ2-7; 9 positions match TRBD1. Germline V gene lookup returns CDR1 SNHLY and CDR2 FYNNEI. Germline trimming cut 6 bases from V and 3 bases from J; bases unmatched to any gene: 6. This CDR3 region has 14 residues.

The count of this clone is one. This sequence joins TRBV2 and TRBJ2-2, with D perhaps TRBD2 (5 bases). V lost 6 bases to trimming and J lost 3 bases, with 11 bases between them. Germline lookup yields CDR1 SNHLY and CDR2 FYNNEI. This CDR3 contains 14 residues. This chain's CDR3 is CASSLTSYTGELFF. As DNA, the CDR3 is TGTGCCAGCAGCCTCACTAGTTACACCGGGGAGCTGTTTTTT. The full variable domain, completed using reference TRBV2 and TRBJ2-2, is EPEVTQTPSHQVTQMGQEVILRCVPISNHLYFYWYRQILGQKVEFLVSFYNNEISEKSEIFDDQFSVERPDGSNFTLKIRSTKLEDSAMYFCASSLTSYTGELFFGEGSRLTVL.

The V gene is TRBV18, the J gene TRBJ1-1, with TRBD1 as a possible D gene (6 bases). Looked up from germline, CDR1 is KGHSH and CDR2 is LQKENI. Deletions cut 6 bases from V and 0 bases from J, with 14 bases between. This CDR3 has 15 amino acids. The CDR3 region has the DNA TGTGCCAGCTCCCTAGGGGGGGTAATGAACACTGAAGCTTTCTTT. Encoded protein: CASSLGGVMNTEAFF.

The chain has TRBV21-1 and TRBJ1-3. TRBV21-1 is labeled a pseudogene. The CDR3 covers 15 residues. The CDR3 loop reads CASSCGGTCRNTIYF. The DNA for the CDR3 is TGTGCCAGCAGCTGCGGGGGGACGTGTAGAAACACCATATATTTT.

The genes are TRBV11-2 and TRBJ2-5; D is perhaps TRBD2 (6 bases). Germline CDR1 is SGHAT and CDR2 is FQNNGV. V was trimmed by 2 bases and J by 5 bases, leaving 24 bases between them. This CDR3 comprises 18 residues. CDR3 DNA: TGTGCCAGCAGCTTAAGTTGGAAAGGTAGCGGAGCTCGGGAGACCCAGTACTTC. It codes for CASSLSWKGSGARETQYF.

The J gene is TRBJ2-3, the V gene TRBV2; 8 bases match TRBD1. The CDR3 has 15 amino acids. V dropped 6 bases and J dropped 1; count of bases not matched to a gene: 6. The V gene's germline CDR1 is SNHLY and CDR2 FYNNEI. CDR3 loop: CASSYGQGGTDTQYF. The CDR3 DNA follows: TGTGCCAGCAGCTATGGACAGGGCGGCACAGATACGCAGTATTTT.

The rearrangement uses TRBV5-6 and TRBJ1-4, with D possibly being TRBD1 (5 bases). There are 16 residues in the CDR3. CDR1 is SGHDT, CDR2 YYEEEE, per germline. V was clipped by 2 bases and J by 0 bases, with 11 bases between them. The CDR3 is CASSFGGDPTNEKLFF. CDR3 coding DNA: TGTGCCAGCAGCTTCGGGGGGGACCCAACTAATGAAAAACTGTTTTTT. The entire variable domain, with the rest obtained from reference TRBV5-6 and TRBJ1-4, is as follows: DAGVTQSPTHLIKTRGQQVTLRCSPKSGHDTVSWYQQALGQGPQFIFQYYEEEERQRGNFPDRFSGHQFPNYSSELNVNALLLGDSALYLCASSFGGDPTNEKLFFGSGTQLSVL.